The clone carrying this T cell receptor beta chain was seen more than once but under ten times. TCRdb's copy holds only in-frame clones and misses some; the assay was immunoSEQ multiplex PCR. The table shows over 5,500 clones, with over 20% occurring only once. J lost 9 bases, V lost 5 bases, and 4 bases had no gene match. The CDR3 is made up of 12 amino acids. Germline V gene data show CDR1 as LNHDA and CDR2 as SQIVND (reference sequence). The entry originates in a study of sequential checkpoint blockade in melanoma. Turning to the study itself: After both sequences, patients received maintenance nivolumab.

Regarding treatment: randomized to nivolumab then ipilimumab (arm A) or the reverse (arm B). The V gene is TRBV19, the J gene TRBJ1-5; 7 positions match TRBD1. Sequenced here: tumor tissue (inferred from file names), sampled from a patient given nivolumab and ipilimumab in sequence. The sequence was obtained from a human donor with melanoma. CDR3 in DNA: TGTGCCAGTAGTCTCCGGGACAGGCCCCAGCATTTT. Amino acid sequence: CASSLRDRPQHF.